A selection of T cell receptor beta chains follows, all from one sample in a study of identical twins. Using its own MiXCR run on the 5' RACE reads, TCRdb lists one record per CDR3 protein. This sample has a few hundred thousand distinct CDR3 sequences, with less than 25% found just once. The same sample was also used in a study of T cells expressing NK-cell markers.

The sequenced material came from CD4+ T cells sorted from blood. The receptors come from a woman aged 18 to 35 in good health. CDR3s include the opening cysteine and the closing phenylalanine or tryptophan. Each record gives: clone size, V gene, D gene, J gene, CDR3 protein, CDR3 DNA. The D gene is left open where the match is weak. Size values are once, few and many counts, or a class for expanded clones, and some rows have none.

>few|TRBV5-1|NA|TRBJ1-5
CASSLEGRNQPQHF
TGCGCCAGCAGCTTAGAAGGGAGGAACCAGCCCCAGCATTTT
>NA|TRBV5-1|NA|TRBJ2-1
CASSLALEGQFF
TGCGCCAGCAGCTTGGCCCTGGAAGGGCAGTTCTTC
>NA|TRBV9|TRBD2|TRBJ2-1
CASSSPGISGGGLSYNEQFF
TGTGCCAGCAGCTCCCCCGGGATTAGCGGGGGGGGCCTCTCCTACAATGAGCAGTTCTTC
>NA|TRBV7-2|NA|TRBJ1-2
CASSSPTAGSYGYTF
TGTGCCAGCAGCTCGCCAACGGCAGGGAGCTATGGCTACACCTTC
>NA|TRBV5-8|NA|TRBJ2-1
CASSLEAGRNEQFF
TGTGCCAGCAGCTTGGAGGCAGGCAGAAATGAGCAGTTCTTC
>few|TRBV9|TRBD2|TRBJ2-1
CASSVAAGVYNEQFF
TGTGCCAGCAGCGTAGCCGCGGGAGTCTACAATGAGCAGTTCTTC
>few|TRBV11-2|NA|TRBJ2-7
CASSLEPGHHEQYF
TGTGCCAGCAGCTTAGAGCCGGGACACCACGAGCAGTACTTC
>NA|TRBV29-1|NA|TRBJ1-1
CSGLVGTPNTEAFF
TGCAGCGGACTCGTGGGGACACCGAACACTGAAGCTTTCTTT
>many|TRBV5-1|TRBD2|TRBJ2-3
CASRPAGSTDTQYF
TGCGCCAGCAGACCAGCGGGGTCCACAGATACGCAGTATTTT
>few|TRBV15|TRBD2|TRBJ2-7
CATSVAGGPYEQYF
TGTGCCACCAGCGTAGCGGGGGGCCCCTACGAGCAGTACTTC
>NA|TRBV2|NA|TRBJ1-5
CASSAISGSQHF
TGTGCCAGCAGTGCGATATCGGGGAGCCAGCATTTT
>NA|TRBV12-3/TRBV12-4|TRBD1|TRBJ2-5
CASSRQGVLETQYF
TGTGCCAGCAGCCGACAGGGAGTGCTGGAGACCCAGTACTTC
>NA|TRBV7-2|NA|TRBJ2-5
CASSGRSQETQYF
TGTGCCAGCTCCGGGAGATCTCAAGAGACCCAGTACTTC
>few|TRBV12-3/TRBV12-4|NA|TRBJ1-1
CASTSRGAEAFF
TGTGCCAGCACAAGTAGAGGGGCTGAAGCTTTCTTT
>NA|TRBV30|NA|TRBJ2-3
CAWSGNSPDTQYF
TGTGCCTGGAGTGGCAACAGTCCCGATACGCAGTATTTT
>few|TRBV7-9|NA|TRBJ2-1
CASSLDFSGEQFF
TGTGCCAGCAGTTTGGACTTCTCCGGTGAGCAGTTCTTC
>NA|TRBV6-5|TRBD1|TRBJ2-3
CASSWDRVLDTQYF
TGTGCCAGCAGTTGGGACAGGGTTTTGGATACGCAGTATTTT
>NA|TRBV12-3/TRBV12-4|NA|TRBJ1-2
CASSLVGRGDGYTF
TGTGCCAGCAGTTTAGTAGGCAGAGGGGATGGCTACACCTTC
>many|TRBV29-1|NA|TRBJ2-1
CSVEEGQFF
TGCAGCGTTGAAGAGGGACAGTTCTTC
>NA|TRBV7-2|TRBD2|TRBJ2-5
CASVGGSGLIRAQYF
TGTGCCAGCGTGGGGGGGAGCGGGCTCATAAGGGCCCAGTACTTC
>NA|TRBV20-1|NA|TRBJ2-3
CSARWGISTDTQYF
TGCAGTGCTAGATGGGGGATTAGCACAGATACGCAGTATTTT
>NA|TRBV2|TRBD1|TRBJ2-1
CATSRDSRYNEQFF
TGTGCCACCAGCCGGGACAGTCGATACAATGAGCAGTTCTTC
>NA|TRBV7-2|NA|TRBJ2-7
CASSLAGGLVSYEQYF
TGTGCCAGCAGCTTGGCCGGGGGTCTGGTATCCTACGAGCAGTACTTC
>NA|TRBV4-2|NA|TRBJ2-5
CASSQGPGLDETQYF
TGTGCCAGCAGCCAAGGCCCGGGGCTTGACGAGACCCAGTACTTC
>NA|TRBV10-3|TRBD2|TRBJ2-1
CAIRGTSGVTYNEQFF
TGTGCCATCCGCGGGACTAGCGGGGTAACCTACAATGAGCAGTTCTTC
>NA|TRBV29-1|TRBD1|TRBJ1-2
CSVTGTGVSYGYTF
TGCAGCGTGACCGGGACAGGCGTATCTTATGGCTACACCTTC
>few|TRBV7-2|NA|TRBJ2-3
CASSLGARGTDTQYF
TGTGCCAGCAGCTTAGGCGCTAGGGGGACAGATACGCAGTATTTT
>few|TRBV20-1|TRBD2|TRBJ2-1
CSAKEPGGSMFNEQFF
TGCAGTGCTAAAGAGCCCGGGGGGAGCATGTTCAATGAGCAGTTCTTC
>NA|TRBV5-1|TRBD1|TRBJ1-1
CASSSTGMDTEAFF
TGCGCCAGCAGCTCGACAGGGATGGACACTGAAGCTTTCTTT
>few|TRBV5-1|TRBD1|TRBJ2-7
CASSGTGTYQEQYF
TGCGCCAGCAGCGGGACAGGGACTTACCAGGAGCAGTACTTC
>few|TRBV5-6|TRBD1|TRBJ2-5
CASSRTGEETQYF
TGTGCCAGCAGCCGAACAGGGGAAGAGACCCAGTACTTC
>NA|TRBV4-1|NA|TRBJ2-1
CASSRTTGEGYNEQFF
TGCGCCAGCAGCCGAACTACAGGGGAGGGGTACAATGAGCAGTTCTTC
>NA|TRBV9|NA|TRBJ1-5
CASSPESQGLTQHF
TGTGCCAGCAGCCCCGAATCCCAGGGTTTGACCCAGCATTTT
>NA|TRBV20-1|TRBD2|TRBJ2-7
CSASGLAGESYEQYF
TGCAGTGCTTCCGGACTAGCGGGAGAGTCCTACGAGCAGTACTTC
>NA|TRBV12-3/TRBV12-4|NA|TRBJ1-1
CASSLAPGTEAFF
TGTGCCAGCAGTTTAGCGCCCGGGACTGAAGCTTTCTTT
>NA|TRBV10-1|TRBD1|TRBJ2-3
CASSEAGTGSGDTQYF
TGCGCCAGCAGTGAGGCGGGGACAGGGAGTGGAGATACGCAGTATTTT
>NA|TRBV2|NA|TRBJ1-2
CASSVEGLGYGYTF
TGTGCCAGCAGTGTTGAGGGGCTTGGCTATGGCTACACCTTC
>NA|TRBV24-1|NA|TRBJ2-2
CATSGQIAGELFF
TGTGCCACCAGTGGACAAATCGCCGGGGAGCTGTTTTTT
>NA|TRBV13|NA|TRBJ2-1
CASSFWGRNEQFF
TGTGCCAGCAGCTTTTGGGGGAGGAATGAGCAGTTCTTC
>NA|TRBV5-1|NA|TRBJ1-1
CASGGDRNTEAFF
TGCGCCAGCGGAGGGGATCGGAACACTGAAGCTTTCTTT
>few|TRBV5-1|TRBD2|TRBJ2-5
CASSPIAGGPGETQYF
TGCGCCAGCAGCCCCATAGCGGGGGGCCCGGGGGAGACCCAGTACTTC
>NA|TRBV12-3/TRBV12-4|TRBD2|TRBJ2-3
CASSPFLAGSGADTQYF
TGTGCCAGCAGCCCCTTTTTAGCAGGGAGCGGGGCCGATACGCAGTATTTT
>few|TRBV3-1|NA|TRBJ1-6
CASSQDRSPLHF
TGTGCCAGCAGCCAAGATAGGTCACCCCTCCACTTT
>NA|TRBV10-3|TRBD1|TRBJ2-3
CAISPDRGLTDTQYF
TGTGCCATCAGTCCAGACAGGGGGTTGACAGATACGCAGTATTTT
>NA|TRBV6-2/TRBV6-3|TRBD2|TRBJ2-2
CASTNTPSGGRTGELFF
TGTGCCAGCACTAATACGCCGAGCGGGGGGCGTACCGGGGAGCTGTTTTTT
>many|TRBV29-1|NA|TRBJ1-2
CSAVEAVNYGYTF
TGCAGCGCAGTTGAGGCAGTTAACTATGGCTACACCTTC
>few|TRBV9|TRBD2|TRBJ2-5
CASSVGLAGEETQYF
TGTGCCAGCAGCGTGGGACTAGCGGGAGAGGAGACCCAGTACTTC